Below, 17 T cell receptor beta chains from the same sample are listed, as sequenced in a study of cytomegalovirus exposure and HLA in healthy donors. The PCR used 60 Vbeta and 13 Jbeta primers. The data were produced by immunoSEQ multiplex PCR, yet TCRdb's version contains in-frame clones alone and is incomplete. The sample has some 150,000 clones, 76% seen once. The sequenced material came from PBMCs. The receptor set was obtained from a woman aged 40-49 years in good health and CMV-seronegative.

A few counts support this clone. The rearrangement joins TRBV7-2 to TRBJ2-3; no firm D call. The germline V and J ends were trimmed by 4 bases and 2 bases, with 4 bases remaining between them. The CDR3 loop spans 12 amino acids. The V gene's germline CDR1 is SGHTA and CDR2 FQGNSA. CDR3 DNA sequence: TGTGCCAGCAGCTCTTACACAGATACGCAGTATTTT. Its translation: CASSSYTDTQYF. The whole variable domain, remainder taken from reference TRBV7-2 and TRBJ2-3, is GAGVSQSPSNKVTEKGKDVELRCDPISGHTALYWYRQSLGQGLEFLIYFQGNSAPDKSGLPSDRFSAERTGGSVSTLTIQRTQQEDSAVYLCASSSYTDTQYFGPGTRLTVL.

DNA of the CDR3: TGTGCCAGCAGGGACAGGCTGACCTCTAATGAAAAACTGTTTTTT. This sequence encodes CASRDRLTSNEKLFF. The chain is built from TRBV6-1 and TRBJ1-4, with 7 bases lining up with TRBD1. Unmatched junction bases numbered 7, after V lost 6 bases and J lost 3 bases. The germline V gene encodes CDR1 MNHNS and CDR2 SASEGT. CDR3 length: 15 amino acids.

The chain is built from TRBV7-9 and TRBJ2-1, with 8 bases aligning to TRBD2. This CDR3 is 15 amino acids long. Per the germline V gene, CDR1 is SEHNR and CDR2 is FQNEAQ (reference sequence). V trimming: 1 base; J trimming: 9 bases; junction bases outside the gene matches: 8. This CDR3 reads CASSLEAGGGIEQFF. CDR3 sequence (DNA): TGTGCCAGCAGCTTAGAGGCGGGGGGCGGCATTGAGCAGTTCTTC.

The chain joins TRBV6-6 to TRBJ2-1; the match to TRBD2 covers 8 bases. This CDR3 contains 15 residues. The germline V gene encodes CDR1 MNHNY and CDR2 SVGAGI (reference sequence). The junction had 7 bases not matched to a gene; V was cut back by 7 bases and J by 2 bases. The CDR3 DNA reads as TGTGCCAGCAACGGACTAGCCGGAGCCTACAATGAGCAGTTCTTC. Translated, it gives CASNGLAGAYNEQFF.

This clone was seen more than once but under ten times. The rearrangement links TRBV6-5 to TRBJ2-1, with 10 positions matching TRBD2. Trimming cost V 2 bases and J 2 bases; bases outside gene matches: 3. Germline assignment: CDR1 MNHEY and CDR2 SVGAGI. There are 16 residues in the CDR3. The CDR3 coding sequence is TGTGCCAGCAGTTACACGGGACTAGCGCCCTACAATGAGCAGTTCTTC. Translating it yields CASSYTGLAPYNEQFF.

The chain joins TRBV2 to TRBJ2-2; possibly TRBD1 for D (5 bases). With 4 bases removed from V and 9 bases from J, the gap between germline ends came to 15 bases. The CDR3 contains 14 residues. In germline, CDR1 is SNHLY, CDR2 FYNNEI. DNA for the CDR3: TGTGCCAGCAGTGCTGGGCAGGGTGGCCGGGAGCTGTTTTTT. Protein product: CASSAGQGGRELFF.

This clone occurred once. The J gene is TRBJ1-2, the V gene TRBV10-3, with D unclear. CDR3 size: 14 residues. Trimming removed 2 bases at V and 4 bases at J, with 11 bases between. Germline V gene data show CDR1 as ENHRY and CDR2 as SYGVKD. The CDR3 reads CAISEEGDVYGYTF. For the CDR3, the DNA is TGTGCCATCAGTGAGGAAGGAGACGTCTATGGCTACACCTTC.

Here the CDR3 DNA reads TGTGCCAGCTCCTCTCAGGGCAGCTCCTACAATGAGCAGTTCTTC. Encoded protein: CASSSQGSSYNEQFF. The V gene is TRBV18, the J gene TRBJ2-1; D may be TRBD1 (5 bases). Between the trimmed V and J ends, which lost 6 bases and 0 bases, there was a span of 12 bases. There are 15 residues in the CDR3. Per the germline V gene, CDR1 is KGHSH and CDR2 is LQKENI.

The V gene is TRBV5-1, the J gene TRBJ2-5; 11 bases align to TRBD2. Germline assignment: CDR1 SGHRS and CDR2 YFSETQ. This CDR3 has 15 amino acids. The V gene end was trimmed by 7 bases and the J gene end by 2 bases; junction bases not matched to a gene: 7. The CDR3 DNA is TGCGCCAGCTCTGTGACTAGCGGGAAGCAAGAGACCCAGTACTTC. Protein product: CASSVTSGKQETQYF.

The CDR3 spells CAWTAGGRLQETQYF. DNA for the CDR3: TGTGCCTGGACAGCGGGGGGGCGATTACAAGAGACCCAGTACTTC. The J gene is TRBJ2-5, the V gene TRBV30, with 10 bases matching TRBD2. CDR1 and CDR2 from the germline V gene are GTSNPN and SVGIG (reference sequence). J gave up 2 bases and V 4 bases, and 7 bases lay outside the gene matches. This CDR3 is 15 amino acids long.

The J gene is TRBJ1-5, the V gene TRBV19, with 10 bases that match TRBD1. V gave up 3 bases and J gave up 5 bases; unmatched junction bases: 7. The CDR3 length is 16 residues. Germline-derived CDR1 and CDR2 are LNHDA and SQIVND (reference sequence). CDR3 nucleotide sequence: TGTGCCAGTAGTATCAGACAGGGGGCCAGGGATCAGCCCCAGCATTTT. Translation: CASSIRQGARDQPQHF.

Comments on this clone: Other DNA sequences in the sample encode the same CDR3. The chain carries TRBV5-1 and TRBJ2-5, with a tentative D call TRBD2 (6 bases). Germline values: CDR1 SGHRS, CDR2 YFSETQ. Trimming stripped 0 bases from V and 2 bases from J, with 8 bases between. The CDR3 totals 14 residues. In DNA form, the CDR3 reads TGCGCCAGCAGCTTGGTGGGGGGACAAGAGACCCAGTACTTC. This translates into CASSLVGGQETQYF.

V and J are TRBV18 and TRBJ2-5; D unresolved. Trimming stripped 4 bases from V and 0 bases from J, with 6 bases between. CDR1 and CDR2 from the germline V gene are KGHSH and LQKENI. The CDR3 is made up of 13 amino acids. The CDR3 nucleotides are TGTGCCAGCTCACAACGGTACCAAGAGACCCAGTACTTC. Its protein product is CASSQRYQETQYF.

The count of this clone is one. This chain uses TRBV2 with TRBJ1-1; TRBD1 is a possible D gene (5 bases). The CDR3 extends over 14 amino acids. Looked up from germline, CDR1 is SNHLY and CDR2 is FYNNEI. The ends were cut back, 5 bases at V and 8 bases at J, with 18 bases in the middle. CDR3 region: CASSLGPGGREAFF. CDR3 nucleotide sequence: TGTGCCAGCAGTCTTGGACCCGGGGGTCGCGAAGCTTTCTTT.

The chain employs TRBV18 and TRBJ1-2, with a tentative D call TRBD1 (5 bases). Trimming left V 4 bases short and J 2 bases short, with 11 bases between. Germline CDR1 reads KGHSH; CDR2 reads LQKENI. This CDR3 comprises 14 residues. The CDR3 reads CASSHMTENYGYTF. The CDR3 DNA reads as TGTGCCAGCTCACATATGACAGAAAACTATGGCTACACCTTC. Looking up the rest from reference TRBV18 and TRBJ1-2 gives the full variable domain: NAGVMQNPRHLVRRRGQEARLRCSPMKGHSHVYWYRQLPEEGLKFMVYLQKENIIDESGMPKERFSAEFPKEGPSILRIQQVVRGDSAAYFCASSHMTENYGYTFGSGTRLTVV.

The chain is built from TRBV4-2 and TRBJ2-6, with a weak D call TRBD2 (6 bases). This CDR3 contains 17 residues. V was cut by 4 bases and J by 1 base, with 14 bases left in between. In germline, CDR1 is LGHNA, CDR2 YNFKEQ. The CDR3 DNA follows: TGTGCCAGCAGCCGACCGGGACTGCAATCTGGGGCCAACGTCCTGACTTTC. It codes for CASSRPGLQSGANVLTF.

There are a few counts of this clone. The gene calls are TRBV10-1 and TRBJ1-1; perhaps TRBD1 as D (6 bases). V shed 6 bases and J shed 0 bases, with 8 bases lying between them. From germline, CDR1 is WNHNN and CDR2 SYGVQD (reference sequence). The CDR3 has 13 residues. The CDR3 reads CASRDSLNTEAFF. CDR3 DNA sequence: TGCGCCAGCAGGGACAGTTTGAACACTGAAGCTTTCTTT.